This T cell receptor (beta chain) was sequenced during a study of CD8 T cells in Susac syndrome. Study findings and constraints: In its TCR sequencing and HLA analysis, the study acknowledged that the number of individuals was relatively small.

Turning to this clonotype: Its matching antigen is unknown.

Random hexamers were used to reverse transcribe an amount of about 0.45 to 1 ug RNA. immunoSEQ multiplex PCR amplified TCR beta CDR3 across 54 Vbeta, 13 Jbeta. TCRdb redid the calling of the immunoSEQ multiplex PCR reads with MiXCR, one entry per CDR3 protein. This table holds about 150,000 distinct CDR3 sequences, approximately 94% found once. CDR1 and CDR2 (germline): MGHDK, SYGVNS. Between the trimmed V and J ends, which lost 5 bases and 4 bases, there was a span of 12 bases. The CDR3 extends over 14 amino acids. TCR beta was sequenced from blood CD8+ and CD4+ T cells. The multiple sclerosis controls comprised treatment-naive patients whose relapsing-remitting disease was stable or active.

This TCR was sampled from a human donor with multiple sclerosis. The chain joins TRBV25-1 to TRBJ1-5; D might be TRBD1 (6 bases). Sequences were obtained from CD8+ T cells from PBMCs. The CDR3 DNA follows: TGTGCCAGCAGTTTGAGGGGGGCAAATCAGCCCCAGCATTTT. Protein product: CASSLRGANQPQHF.